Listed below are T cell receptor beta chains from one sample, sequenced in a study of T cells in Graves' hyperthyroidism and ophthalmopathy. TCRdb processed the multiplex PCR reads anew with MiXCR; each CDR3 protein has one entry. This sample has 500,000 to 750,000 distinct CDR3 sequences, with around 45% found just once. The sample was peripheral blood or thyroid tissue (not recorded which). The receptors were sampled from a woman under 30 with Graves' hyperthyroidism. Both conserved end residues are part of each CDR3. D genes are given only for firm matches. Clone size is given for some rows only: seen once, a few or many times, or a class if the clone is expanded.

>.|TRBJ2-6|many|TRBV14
CASSVLSSGANVLTF
TGTGCCAGCAGCGTACTGAGCTCTGGGGCCAACGTCCTGACTTTC
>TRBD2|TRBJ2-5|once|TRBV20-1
CSALIAGGVETQYF
TGCAGTGCCTTGATAGCGGGAGGGGTTGAGACCCAGTACTTC
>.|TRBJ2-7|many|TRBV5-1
CASSTRDIYEQYF
TGCGCCAGCAGCACCCGGGACATCTACGAGCAGTACTTC
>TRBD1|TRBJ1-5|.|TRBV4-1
CASSQILGTEHNQPQHF
TGCGCCAGCAGCCAAATACTTGGGACAGAGCACAATCAGCCCCAGCATTTT
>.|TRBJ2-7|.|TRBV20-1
CSAWGNEQYF
TGCAGTGCGTGGGGGAATGAGCAGTACTTC
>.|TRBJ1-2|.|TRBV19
CASSIGTVVLTF
TGTGCCAGTAGTATTGGGACCGTGGTACTCACCTTC
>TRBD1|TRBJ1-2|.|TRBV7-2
CASSLRLGTAQYGYTF
TGTGCCAGCAGCTTACGCCTAGGGACAGCGCAATATGGCTACACCTTC
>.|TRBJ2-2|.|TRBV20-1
CSAKGKGGGSYTGELFF
TGCAGTGCTAAGGGGAAAGGGGGAGGATCTTACACCGGGGAGCTGTTTTTT
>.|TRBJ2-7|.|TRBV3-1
CASSQGFGEQYF
TGTGCCAGCAGCCAAGGGTTCGGCGAGCAGTACTTC
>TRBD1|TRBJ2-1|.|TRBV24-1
CATSDGTGVTYNEQFF
TGTGCCACCAGTGATGGTACAGGGGTTACCTACAATGAGCAGTTCTTC
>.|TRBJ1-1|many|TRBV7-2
CASSLEGGYTEAFF
TGTGCCAGCAGTTTAGAGGGGGGGTACACTGAAGCTTTCTTT
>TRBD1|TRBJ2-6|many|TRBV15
CATSRWDRERTNVLTF
TGTGCCACCAGCAGATGGGACAGGGAAAGGACTAACGTCCTGACTTTC
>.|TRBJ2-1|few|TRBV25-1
CASSESRTAGREQFF
TGTGCCAGCAGTGAATCGAGGACGGCGGGCCGTGAGCAGTTCTTC
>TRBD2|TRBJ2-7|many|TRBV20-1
CSARALAGRYEQYF
TGCAGTGCTAGAGCTCTAGCGGGAAGATACGAGCAGTACTTC
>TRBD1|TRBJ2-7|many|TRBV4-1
CASSHGGQGIGSYEQYF
TGCGCCAGCAGTCATGGGGGACAGGGGATCGGCTCCTACGAGCAGTACTTC
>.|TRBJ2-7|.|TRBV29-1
CSRSFEQYF
TGCAGCCGGTCTTTCGAGCAGTACTTC
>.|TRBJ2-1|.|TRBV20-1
CSARHEFSYNEQFF
TGCAGTGCTAGACACGAGTTCTCCTACAATGAGCAGTTCTTC
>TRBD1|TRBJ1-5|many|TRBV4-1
CASSQDGDSYSNQPQHF
TGCGCCAGCAGCCAAGATGGGGACAGTTATAGCAATCAGCCCCAGCATTTT
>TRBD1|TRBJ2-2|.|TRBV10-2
CASAPGGFTGELFF
TGCGCCAGCGCCCCAGGGGGCTTCACCGGGGAGCTGTTTTTT
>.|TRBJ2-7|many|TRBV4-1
CASSPTTPGYEQYF
TGCGCCAGCAGTCCTACCACTCCGGGCTACGAGCAGTACTTC
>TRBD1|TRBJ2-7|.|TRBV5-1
CASSLGTGGYGQYF
TGCGCCAGCAGCTTAGGGACAGGGGGCTACGGGCAGTACTTC
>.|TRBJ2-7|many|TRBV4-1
CASSQQGYDEQYF
TGCGCCAGCAGCCAACAGGGGTACGACGAGCAGTACTTC
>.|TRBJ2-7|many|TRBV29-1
CSVRPSLDVEQYF
TGCAGCGTACGACCTAGCCTAGATGTCGAGCAGTACTTC
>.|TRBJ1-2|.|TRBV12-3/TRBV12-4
CASSLARGHNYGYTF
TGTGCCAGCAGTTTGGCCCGGGGGCACAACTATGGCTACACCTTC
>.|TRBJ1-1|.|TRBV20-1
CSAGGGGGFVTEAFF
TGCAGTGCGGGAGGTGGAGGGGGATTTGTCACTGAAGCTTTCTTT
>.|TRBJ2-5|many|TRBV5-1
CASSLQDRSETQYF
TGCGCCAGCAGCCTGCAGGACAGATCGGAGACCCAGTACTTC
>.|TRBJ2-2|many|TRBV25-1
CASSGEGVELFF
TGTGCCAGCAGTGGGGAAGGGGTGGAGCTGTTTTTT
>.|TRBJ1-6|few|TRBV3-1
CASSHYNSPLHF
TGTGCCAGCAGCCACTATAATTCACCCCTCCACTTT
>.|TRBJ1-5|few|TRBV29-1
CSVGKGGQPQHF
TGCAGCGTTGGGAAGGGGGGGCAGCCCCAGCATTTT
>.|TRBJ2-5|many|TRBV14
CASSQFSTVQETQYF
TGTGCCAGCAGCCAATTCTCGACAGTTCAAGAGACCCAGTACTTC
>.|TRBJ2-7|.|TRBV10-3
CAISEGTYSEQYF
TGTGCCATCAGTGAAGGGACTTACAGTGAGCAGTACTTC
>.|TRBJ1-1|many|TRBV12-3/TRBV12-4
CASSPINEAFF
TGTGCCAGCAGCCCCATTAATGAAGCTTTCTTT
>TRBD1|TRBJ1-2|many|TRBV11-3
CASSQTGGGYGYTF
TGTGCCAGCAGCCAGACAGGGGGCGGGTATGGCTACACCTTC
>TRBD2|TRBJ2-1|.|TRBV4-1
CASSPAGLPDNEQFF
TGCGCCAGCAGTCCCGCGGGACTACCCGACAATGAGCAGTTCTTC
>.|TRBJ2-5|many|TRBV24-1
CATSDATRGGSETQYF
TGTGCCACCAGTGATGCAACAAGAGGGGGATCAGAGACCCAGTACTTC
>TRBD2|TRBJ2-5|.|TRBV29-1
CSAHGRETQYF
TGCAGCGCACACGGGAGGGAGACCCAGTACTTC
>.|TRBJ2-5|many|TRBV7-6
CASSPRRRQETQYF
TGTGCCAGCAGCCCCCGCAGGCGCCAAGAGACCCAGTACTTC
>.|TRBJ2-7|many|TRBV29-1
CSVGPRGSSYEQYF
TGCAGCGTTGGCCCCAGGGGTTCCTCCTACGAGCAGTACTTC
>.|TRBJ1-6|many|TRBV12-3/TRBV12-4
CASRRGESLHF
TGTGCCAGCCGCCGCGGCGAATCCCTCCACTTT
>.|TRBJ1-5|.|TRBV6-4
CASSEAGTSGGNQPQHF
TGTGCCAGCAGTGAGGCCGGGACTAGCGGGGGCAATCAGCCCCAGCATTTT
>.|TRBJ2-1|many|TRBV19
CASSIPLGNEQFF
TGTGCCAGTAGTATACCGTTGGGCAATGAGCAGTTCTTC
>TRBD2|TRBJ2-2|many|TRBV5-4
CASSSNRGSGRKDTGELFF
TGTGCCAGCAGCTCAAACCGGGGTAGCGGGAGGAAAGACACCGGGGAGCTGTTTTTT
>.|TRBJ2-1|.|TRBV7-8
CASSPALRESKNEQFF
TGTGCCAGCAGCCCTGCTCTACGGGAGTCAAAGAATGAGCAGTTCTTC
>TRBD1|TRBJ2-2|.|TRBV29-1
CSAMGQGSTGELFF
TGCAGCGCTATGGGACAGGGCAGCACCGGGGAGCTGTTTTTT
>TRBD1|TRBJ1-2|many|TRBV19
CATRDSYGYTF
TGTGCCACCAGGGACAGCTATGGCTACACCTTC
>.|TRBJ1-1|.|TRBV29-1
CSLLPQGTEAFF
TGCAGCTTGCTACCCCAGGGCACTGAAGCTTTCTTT
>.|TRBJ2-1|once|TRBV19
CASSRRGLDNEQFF
TGTGCCAGTAGTAGAAGAGGTCTGGACAATGAGCAGTTCTTC
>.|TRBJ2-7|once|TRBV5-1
CASGVGLGFYEQYF
TGCGCCAGCGGCGTCGGGCTGGGATTCTACGAGCAGTACTTC
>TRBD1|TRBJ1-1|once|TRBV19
CASTKDRANTEAFF
TGTGCCAGTACAAAAGACAGGGCAAACACTGAAGCTTTCTTT
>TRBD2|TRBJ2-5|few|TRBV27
CASSFGTSGRETQYF
TGTGCCAGCAGTTTTGGGACTAGCGGGAGGGAGACCCAGTACTTC
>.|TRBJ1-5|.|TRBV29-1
CSLEWETQHF
TGCAGCCTTGAGTGGGAGACCCAGCATTTT
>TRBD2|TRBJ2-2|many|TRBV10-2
CASSESGTSGSSNTGELFF
TGCGCCAGCAGTGAGTCCGGGACTAGCGGGAGTTCTAACACCGGGGAGCTGTTTTTT
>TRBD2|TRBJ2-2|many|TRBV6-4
CASSDSLAGDTGELFF
TGTGCCAGCAGTGACTCACTAGCGGGAGACACCGGGGAGCTGTTTTTT
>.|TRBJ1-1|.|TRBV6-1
CASSLRDTEASF
TGTGCCAGCAGCCTAAGGGACACTGAAGCTTCCTTT
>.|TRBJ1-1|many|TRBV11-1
CASSLLAMGNTEAFF
TGTGCCAGCAGCTTATTGGCAATGGGGAACACTGAAGCTTTCTTT
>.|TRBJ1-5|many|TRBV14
CASSQELDQPQHF
TGTGCCAGCAGCCAAGAACTGGATCAGCCCCAGCATTTT
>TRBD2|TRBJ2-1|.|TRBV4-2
CASSPWTSFEQFF
TGTGCCAGCAGCCCTTGGACTAGTTTTGAGCAGTTCTTC
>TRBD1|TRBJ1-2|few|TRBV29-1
CSVVPGQGGDYTF
TGCAGCGTTGTCCCGGGACAGGGTGGGGACTACACCTTC
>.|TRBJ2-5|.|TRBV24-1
CATSVNRDGLQETQYF
TGTGCCACCAGTGTTAACAGGGACGGCCTACAAGAGACCCAGTACTTC